The 19 T cell receptor beta chains presented below share a single source sample, sequenced in a study of blood T cell repertoires in COVID-19. The repertoire was sequenced with immunoSEQ multiplex PCR; TCRdb's copy has only in-frame clones and lacks some. The sample has roughly 250,000 clones, about four fifths seen once; the top ten hold around 2.9%. The sequenced sample consisted of peripheral blood. Source of these receptors: a woman aged 55-75 years with active or convalescent COVID-19.

The gene calls are TRBV9 and TRBJ1-1; D ambiguous. Germline CDR1 is SGDLS and CDR2 is YYNGEE. The CDR3 sequence is 16 residues long. V was clipped by 2 bases and J by 0 bases, with 14 bases between them. The CDR3 sequence is CASSVGGGELNTEAFF. DNA for the CDR3: TGTGCCAGCAGCGTCGGAGGTGGAGAATTGAACACTGAAGCTTTCTTT.

The V call is TRBV30, the J call TRBJ2-3; TRBD2 aligns across 7 bases. Germline V CDR1 and CDR2: GTSNPN, SVGIG (reference sequence). CDR3 size: 12 residues. J was trimmed by 10 bases and V by 3 bases; bases with no gene match: 7. For the CDR3, the DNA is TGTGCCTGGAGCGGCGGAGGGAGGGCGCAGTATTTT. This encodes CAWSGGGRAQYF.

This rearrangement joins TRBV9 to TRBJ1-1, with D possibly being TRBD1 (5 bases). V lost 0 bases, J lost 2 bases, and 11 bases lay in between. The CDR3 runs to 15 residues. Germline-derived CDR1 and CDR2 are SGDLS and YYNGEE. The CDR3 DNA follows: TGTGCCAGCAGCGTAGGTGGCAGGGCCAACACTGAAGCTTTCTTT. The encoded protein is CASSVGGRANTEAFF.

This chain connects TRBV29-1 to TRBJ2-1, with TRBD2 identical over 9 bases. V lost 6 bases to trimming and J lost 8 bases; unmatched junction nucleotides: 2. This CDR3 region has 11 residues. The germline CDR1 and CDR2 sequences are SQVTM and ANQGSEA. The CDR3 spells CSVRGGHEQFF. CDR3 DNA: TGCAGCGTGCGGGGGGGCCATGAGCAGTTCTTC.

The V call is TRBV19, the J call TRBJ2-1; 13 nucleotides align to TRBD2. V trimming: 4 bases; J trimming: 9 bases; junction bases outside the gene matches: 9. The CDR3 length is 16 residues. Germline V gene data show CDR1 as LNHDA and CDR2 as SQIVND (reference sequence). CDR3 sequence: CASSSTSGGAGGEQFF. In nucleotides, the CDR3 is TGTGCCAGTAGTAGTACTAGCGGGGGGGCCGGCGGTGAGCAGTTCTTC.

The chain links TRBV7-9 to TRBJ1-5, with 7 bases identical to TRBD1. V shed 4 bases, J shed 2 bases, and the junction held 11 bases outside the gene matches. The germline gives CDR1 SEHNR, CDR2 FQNEAQ (reference sequence). The CDR3 sequence is 17 residues long. The CDR3 nucleotides are TGTGCCAGCAGCTCTGAAGGGGGCAGGGGTGGCAATCAGCCCCAGCATTTT. Encoded protein: CASSSEGGRGGNQPQHF.

For this clone: Other DNA variants within this sample encode the same CDR3. The CDR3 protein is CASSLRQGYEQYF. In DNA form, the CDR3 reads TGTGCCAGCAGTTTGCGACAGGGCTACGAGCAGTACTTC. V is TRBV12-3 or TRBV12-4 and J is TRBJ2-7; 7 bases map to TRBD1. V trimming: 3 bases; J trimming: 3 bases; junction bases outside the gene matches: 2. The CDR3 contains 13 residues.

This sequence joins TRBV6-5 and TRBJ1-2; 7 bases are a match to TRBD1. Germline V gene sequence: CDR1 MNHEY, CDR2 SVGAGI. The CDR3 totals 13 residues. Trimming took 5 bases from V and 8 from J; bases not matched to a gene: 8. CDR3 DNA: TGTGCCAGCAGTCCGGGACAGTCGGTCGGCTACACCTTC. It encodes CASSPGQSVGYTF.

The chain has TRBV6-1 and TRBJ1-5; D remains ambiguous. The CDR3 has 17 amino acids. Germline values: CDR1 MNHNS, CDR2 SASEGT. Trimming removed 2 bases at V and 0 bases at J, with 14 bases between. The CDR3, as DNA: TGTGCCAGCAGTGAAACCCCGTGGGCGTATAGCAATCAGCCCCAGCATTTT. Its translation: CASSETPWAYSNQPQHF.

The chain joins TRBV7-9 to TRBJ1-1; 7 nucleotides match TRBD1. CDR1 SEHNR and CDR2 FQNEAQ come from the germline V gene (reference sequence). Trimming cost V 6 bases and J 0 bases; bases outside gene matches: 13. This CDR3 comprises 17 residues. The CDR3 region has the DNA TGTGCCAGCAGTTCAGAACAGGGGATGGTTATGAACACTGAAGCTTTCTTT. Translating gives CASSSEQGMVMNTEAFF.

The CDR3 nucleotides read TGCAGCGTTGAAACCCGACAGGGGATCGCGTATGGCTACACCTTC. This codes for CSVETRQGIAYGYTF. The chain carries TRBV29-1 and TRBJ1-2, with 8 bases that match TRBD1. With 2 bases clipped from V and 5 bases from J, the junction kept 10 bases outside the gene matches. From germline, CDR1 is SQVTM and CDR2 ANQGSEA. CDR3 length: 15 amino acids.

The chain links TRBV5-5 to TRBJ2-5; tentatively, D is TRBD1 (5 bases). This CDR3 has 15 residues. The V end lost 3 bases, the J end lost 4 bases, and 16 bases lay between the germline ends. Germline CDR1 and CDR2: SGHKS and YYEKEE (reference sequence). The CDR3, as DNA: TGTGCCAGCAGCTGGCGATCAGGGTTGTCAGAGACCCAGTACTTC. It yields the protein CASSWRSGLSETQYF.

The genes are TRBV2 and TRBJ2-5, with D possibly TRBD1 on 6 matching bases. This CDR3 is built from 13 residues. Between the trimmed V and J ends, which lost 7 bases and 0 bases, there was a span of 9 bases. Germline V gene sequence: CDR1 SNHLY, CDR2 FYNNEI. CDR3 nucleotide sequence: TGTGCCAGCAAAACAGGGTACCAAGAGACCCAGTACTTC. As protein: CASKTGYQETQYF.

This chain connects TRBV5-6 to TRBJ1-5, with a weak D call TRBD1 (6 bases). Germline CDR1 is SGHDT and CDR2 is YYEEEE. V lost 1 base and J lost 2, with 10 bases in between. This CDR3 region has 15 residues. Written as DNA, the CDR3 is TGTGCCAGCAGCTTGCAGGGGATGGGCAATCAGCCCCAGCATTTT. Amino acid sequence: CASSLQGMGNQPQHF.

V and J are TRBV21-1 and TRBJ2-7; TRBD1, the D gene given by the table, was not confirmed from the DNA. TRBV21-1 constitutes a pseudogene. This CDR3 is 14 amino acids long. CDR3 DNA: TGTGCCAGCATCCCTGACAGTCAACTCAAAGAGCAGTACTTC. This codes for CASIPDSQLKEQYF.

The V gene is TRBV25-1, the J gene TRBJ1-1; a weak D match, TRBD1 (6 bases). The V end lost 5 bases, the J end lost 4 bases, and 11 bases lay between the germline ends. This CDR3 is 13 amino acids long. CDR1 is MGHDK and CDR2 is SYGVNS in the germline V gene. This chain's CDR3 is CASSSRGTTEAFF. CDR3 DNA sequence: TGTGCCAGCAGTTCCAGGGGAACCACTGAAGCTTTCTTT.

CDR3 nucleotides: TGTGCCAGCAGGATGACAGGGGGCGATGGCTACACCTTC. This gives the protein CASRMTGGDGYTF. The genes are TRBV6-4 and TRBJ1-2; 10 positions agree with TRBD1. V gave up 6 bases and J gave up 6 bases; unmatched junction bases: 4. There are 13 residues in the CDR3. Germline V gene data show CDR1 as MRHNA and CDR2 as SNTAGT.

V gene TRBV2 combines with J gene TRBJ1-2; possible D gene TRBD1, 5 bases. This CDR3 spans 12 amino acids. Deletions cut 8 bases from V and 4 bases from J, with 11 bases between. In germline, CDR1 is SNHLY, CDR2 FYNNEI. The CDR3 loop reads CASGGDGYGYTF. In nucleotides, the CDR3 is TGTGCCAGCGGGGGGGATGGCTATGGCTACACCTTC.

The chain links TRBV9 to TRBJ2-5; D gene ambiguous. Germline V gene lookup returns CDR1 SGDLS and CDR2 YYNGEE. This CDR3 comprises 15 residues. V lost 0 bases, J lost 1 base, and 10 bases lay in between. DNA of the CDR3: TGTGCCAGCAGCGTAGCCGGAGACTTCCAAGAGACCCAGTACTTC. This gives the protein CASSVAGDFQETQYF.